Each of the 3 T cell receptor beta chains below was sequenced from the same sample in a study of cytomegalovirus exposure and HLA in healthy donors. Data came from immunoSEQ multiplex PCR; TCRdb stores just in-frame clones and leaves some out. The table shows approximately 81,000 clones, with around 94% occurring only once. The sequencing sample was made of PBMCs. These receptors came from a man aged 18 to 29 in good health and CMV-seronegative.

The genes are TRBV30 and TRBJ2-7, with 9 bases fitting TRBD1. Unmatched junction bases numbered 2, after V lost 2 bases and J lost 3 bases. The germline V gene has CDR1 GTSNPN and CDR2 SVGIG (reference sequence). The CDR3 length is 13 residues. CDR3: CAWSLGQGYEQYF. DNA of the CDR3: TGTGCCTGGAGTTTGGGACAGGGCTACGAGCAGTACTTC.

CDR3 bases: TGTGCCAGCAGCCTTGACAGGCGGAACACTGAAGCTTTCTTT. This gives the protein CASSLDRRNTEAFF. The rearrangement uses TRBV6-5 and TRBJ1-1; perhaps TRBD1 as D (6 bases). Germline V gives CDR1 MNHEY, CDR2 SVGAGI. The CDR3 is 14 amino acids. The V and J ends lost 6 bases and 1 base respectively, with 12 bases between them.

This sequence joins TRBV10-1 and TRBJ2-7; 7 nucleotides align to TRBD1. The length of the CDR3 is 14 residues. J was trimmed by 3 bases and V by 8 bases; bases with no gene match: 10. CDR1 WNHNN and CDR2 SYGVQD come from the germline V gene (reference sequence). This chain's CDR3 is CASLPGQRIYEQYF. CDR3 in DNA: TGCGCCAGCTTACCGGGACAGAGAATCTACGAGCAGTACTTC.